The 20 T cell receptor beta chains below all came from one sample that was sequenced in a study of T-cell memory formation after mild COVID-19. From the 5' RACE reads, TCRdb called clonotypes with MiXCR, one entry per CDR3 protein. The sample consists of 45,000 or so distinct CDR3 sequences, roughly 7.2% of them appearing once. Sequenced material: PBMCs or a T cell subset sorted from them (not recorded which). Receptors were obtained from an adult who had mild COVID-19 (a few samples of this study predate the infection). Cell type and time point are not known.

This clonotype appeared a few times. The chain is built from TRBV3-1 and TRBJ2-2; 13 bases align to TRBD2. The CDR3 consists of 15 residues. Germline trimming cut 6 bases from V and 5 bases from J; bases unmatched to any gene: 3. Germline V lookup: CDR1 LGHDT, CDR2 YNNKEL (reference sequence). The CDR3 region is CASSRLAGGTGELFF. The CDR3 region has the DNA TGTGCCAGCAGTCGACTAGCGGGGGGTACCGGGGAGCTGTTTTTT.

The V call is TRBV27, the J call TRBJ1-4, with TRBD1 matching over 8 bases. The CDR3 contains 15 residues. The germline gives CDR1 MNHEY, CDR2 SMNVEV (reference sequence). Trimming at V came to 3 bases and at J to 8 bases, leaving 8 bases not matched to a gene. The CDR3 reads CASSFLTGVGEKLFF. The CDR3 DNA is TGTGCCAGCAGTTTTTTGACAGGGGTGGGAGAAAAACTGTTTTTT.

This clonotype was found many times. The J gene is TRBJ2-5, the V gene TRBV7-8; 7 bases line up with TRBD2. The germline CDR1 and CDR2 sequences are SGHVS and FQNEAQ. Trimming at V came to 2 bases and at J to 3 bases, leaving 3 bases not matched to a gene. The length of the CDR3 is 14 residues. The CDR3 DNA reads as TGTGCCAGCAGCTTATGGGAGGGCAAAGAGACCCAGTACTTC. Its protein product is CASSLWEGKETQYF.

The chain links TRBV5-6 to TRBJ1-2; D possibly corresponds to TRBD1 (6 bases). Between the trimmed V and J ends, which lost 0 bases and 7 bases, there was a span of 13 bases. Germline lookup yields CDR1 SGHDT and CDR2 YYEEEE. CDR3 size: 14 residues. The CDR3 bases are TGTGCCAGCAGCTTGGTTCTGACAGGTCCTGGCTACACCTTC. This translates into CASSLVLTGPGYTF.

This clonotype was detected many times. The chain combines TRBV5-6 with TRBJ2-3; 8 bases map to TRBD2. Germline trimming cut 1 base from V and 0 bases from J; bases unmatched to any gene: 1. CDR3 length equals 15 residues. In germline, CDR1 is SGHDT, CDR2 YYEEEE. The CDR3 sequence: CASSLPGGSTDTQYF. CDR3 in DNA: TGTGCCAGCAGCTTGCCGGGGGGGAGCACAGATACGCAGTATTTT.

There are a few counts of this clonotype. The gene calls are TRBV18 and TRBJ1-1; no clear D. Deletions cut 3 bases from V and 1 base from J, with 6 bases between. This CDR3 comprises 13 residues. Per germline, CDR1 KGHSH and CDR2 LQKENI. DNA for the CDR3: TGTGCCAGCTCACCGACAAGGAACACTGAAGCTTTCTTT. Protein: CASSPTRNTEAFF.

This clonotype was counted many times. This chain joins TRBV20-1 and TRBJ1-4, with no clear D. V gave up 7 bases and J gave up 11 bases, with 14 bases separating them. Germline V CDR1 and CDR2: DFQATT, SNEGSKA (reference sequence). The length of the CDR3 is 11 residues. The CDR3, as DNA: TGCAGTGTCATAGACGGGCGTAAACTGTTTTTT. Protein: CSVIDGRKLFF.

Turning to this clonotype: Mismatch with germline at one junction end may stem from a read error. This chain links TRBV6-2 or TRBV6-3 with TRBJ2-7, with D possibly called TRBD1 or TRBD2 (6 bases each). Germline lookup yields CDR1 MNHEY and CDR2 SVGEGT. CDR3 size: 11 residues. CDR3 residues: CASSRGDLIRF. The CDR3 coding sequence is TGTGCCAGCAGTAGGGGGGACTTGATTCGATTC.

V gene TRBV13 combines with J gene TRBJ1-1; 8 positions agree with TRBD1. The CDR3 consists of 15 residues. Germline V gene lookup returns CDR1 PRHDT and CDR2 FYEKMQ (reference sequence). The junction had 6 bases not matched to a gene; V was cut back by 5 bases and J by 1 base. CDR3 bases: TGTGCCAGCAGCGCCGCCGGGACAGGGAACACTGAAGCTTTCTTT. Its translation is CASSAAGTGNTEAFF.

The V call is TRBV6-2 or TRBV6-3, the J call TRBJ2-7; TRBD1 matches 7 bases. The trim removed 0 bases at V and 4 bases at J, leaving 6 bases unmatched. CDR1 and CDR2 (germline): MNHEY, SVGEGT. The CDR3 contains 15 residues. CDR3: CASSYSDRTHYEQYF. The CDR3 region has the DNA TGTGCCAGCAGTTACTCGGACAGGACTCATTACGAGCAGTACTTC.

The J gene is TRBJ1-2, the V gene TRBV25-1, with D tentatively TRBD1 (5 bases). The germline V gene has CDR1 MGHDK and CDR2 SYGVNS. V lost 5 bases and J lost 2, with 12 bases in between. This CDR3 region has 14 residues. CDR3 nucleotide sequence: TGTGCCAGCAGTATACAGGAATCCAACTATGGCTACACCTTC. It specifies CASSIQESNYGYTF.

This clonotype was seen many times. This rearrangement joins TRBV4-3 to TRBJ1-6; 9 nucleotides match TRBD1. After removal of 1 base from V and 10 bases from J, the junction contained 2 bases not matched to a gene. The CDR3 length is 14 residues. The germline gives CDR1 LGHNA, CDR2 YSLEER. CDR3 DNA: TGCGCCAGCAGCCAAGGGACAGGGGACTCACCCCTCCACTTT. Translating it yields CASSQGTGDSPLHF.

By share, this clonotype ranks as medium-sized. The chain has TRBV20-1 and TRBJ2-7, with TRBD2 identical over 10 bases. Germline V gives CDR1 DFQATT, CDR2 SNEGSKA (reference sequence). There are 16 residues in the CDR3. Germline trimming cut 3 bases from V and 5 bases from J; bases unmatched to any gene: 13. CDR3 nucleotide sequence: TGCAGTGCTAGCGCCCTAGCGGGAGCTTCAATCCACGAGCAGTACTTC. Amino acids: CSASALAGASIHEQYF.

Only a few counts were recorded for this clonotype. This chain links TRBV9 with TRBJ2-3; 8 nucleotides line up with TRBD1. The germline V gene encodes CDR1 SGDLS and CDR2 YYNGEE. The CDR3 length is 15 residues. Trimming at V came to 1 base and at J to 3 bases, leaving 4 bases not matched to a gene. CDR3 in amino acids: CASSVTGQDTDTQYF. The DNA of the CDR3 is TGTGCCAGCAGCGTAACGGGACAGGATACAGATACGCAGTATTTT.

This clonotype was seen repeatedly, ten times or more. The chain uses TRBV9 and TRBJ1-3; TRBD1 agrees at 8 bases. V trimming: 0 bases; J trimming: 2 bases; junction bases outside the gene matches: 4. The CDR3 extends over 16 amino acids. CDR1 and CDR2 (germline): SGDLS, YYNGEE. The CDR3: CASSVDTGGTGNTIYF. The DNA of the CDR3 is TGTGCCAGCAGCGTAGACACAGGGGGTACTGGAAACACCATATATTTT. Filled out from reference TRBV9 and TRBJ1-3, the complete variable domain reads DSGVTQTPKHLITATGQRVTLRCSPRSGDLSVYWYQQSLDQGLQFLIQYYNGEERAKGNILERFSAQQFPDLHSELNLSSLELGDSALYFCASSVDTGGTGNTIYFGEGSWLTVV.

There are many counts of this clonotype. The CDR3 nucleotides are TGTGCCAGCAGCCCCGGACTAGCGGGGGGTCACGAGCAGTACTTC. Encoded protein: CASSPGLAGGHEQYF. The chain carries TRBV12-3 or TRBV12-4 and TRBJ2-7; 14 bases agree with TRBD2. The junction had 6 bases not matched to a gene; V was cut back by 6 bases and J by 5 bases. The CDR3 totals 15 residues.

The chain recombines TRBV20-1 with TRBJ1-1; TRBD1 matches 11 bases. CDR1 and CDR2 (germline): DFQATT, SNEGSKA (reference sequence). J gave up 5 bases and V 4 bases, and 6 bases lay outside the gene matches. CDR3 length: 14 residues. In nucleotides, the CDR3 is TGCAGTGCTAAAGCCGGGACAGGGGGTACTGAAGCTTTCTTT. It encodes CSAKAGTGGTEAFF.

This clonotype occurred a few times. The CDR3 region is CASSVEGQDTEAFF. DNA of the CDR3: TGTGCCAGCAGCGTAGAAGGACAGGACACTGAAGCTTTCTTT. The chain combines TRBV9 with TRBJ1-1; 7 bases are shared with TRBD1. Trimming cost V 0 bases and J 3 bases; bases outside gene matches: 2. Germline loops: CDR1 SGDLS, CDR2 YYNGEE. The CDR3 extends over 14 amino acids.

This clonotype was counted at least ten times. V and J are TRBV20-1 and TRBJ2-3; the match to TRBD2 covers 7 bases. Germline V lookup: CDR1 DFQATT, CDR2 SNEGSKA (reference sequence). The J segment lost 0 bases and the V segment lost 5 bases, leaving 8 bases of the junction unmatched. The CDR3 loop spans 15 amino acids. CDR3 sequence: CSAGTSEPSTDTQYF. The CDR3 DNA reads TGCAGTGCTGGTACTAGCGAACCTAGCACAGATACGCAGTATTTT.

This clonotype has a count of ten or more. DNA of the CDR3: TGTGCCTGGAGTTCTACAGGGCGATCCTACGAGCAGTACTTC. This gives the protein CAWSSTGRSYEQYF. The chain has TRBV30 and TRBJ2-7; TRBD1 is a possible D gene (6 bases). The CDR3 is 14 amino acids. The germline gives CDR1 GTSNPN, CDR2 SVGIG (reference sequence). Trimming stripped 2 bases from V and 1 base from J, with 12 bases between.